Below, one TCR beta chain is given with its context. The antigen remains unidentified. The record originates from a study of cytomegalovirus exposure and HLA in healthy donors. Notes on the study in general: The authors confirmed in vitro that three CMV-associated chains were specific for CMV antigens.

CDR1 and CDR2 from the germline V gene are SGDLS and YYNGEE. The CDR3 extends over 14 amino acids. The V end was cut by 3 bases, the J end by 3 bases, with 10 bases between. Generated by immunoSEQ multiplex PCR, the TCRdb table keeps only in-frame clones and is missing some. The sample lists approximately 300,000 clones; about nine tenths were seen once. The chain recombines TRBV9 with TRBJ1-5, with D possibly matching TRBD1 (5 bases). This clonotype originated in a woman in her late teens or twenties in good health and CMV-seronegative. Sequences were obtained from PBMCs. DNA for the CDR3: TGTGCCAGCAGCGGACGGGGGAACAATCAGCCCCAGCATTTT. Translating gives CASSGRGNNQPQHF.